The 19 T cell receptor beta chains presented below share a single source sample, sequenced in a study of blood T cells in healthy people across ages (dated by TCRdb to the mid-2010s). The library was generated by 5' RACE. Instrument on record: Illumina HiSeq 2500. The second PCR ran for roughly 7 to 12 cycles and used a J-beta primer mix along with a sample-barcoded 5' primer. TCRdb handled the public reads itself, with Q25 trimming in fastp and clone calling in MiXCR, and kept productive beta chains. Duplicate CDR3 protein sequences are folded into a single record with the most common DNA and genes. This sample holds about 750,000 distinct CDR3 sequences; 53% were observed only once. The ten largest clones add up to roughly two fifths of the sample. Sequenced: blood. These receptor sequences come from a man at least 80 years old in good health.

The chain is built from TRBV19 and TRBJ1-2; a possible D gene is TRBD1 (5 bases). Per germline, CDR1 LNHDA and CDR2 SQIVND (reference sequence). The V end lost 3 bases, the J end lost 1 base, and 15 bases lay between the germline ends. The CDR3 spans 16 residues. CDR3 sequence reads: CASSIRDVVFNYGYTF. The CDR3 bases are TGTGCCAGTAGTATCCGGGACGTTGTTTTTAACTATGGCTACACCTTC.

This sequence joins TRBV18 and TRBJ2-2; no clear D gene. Trimming took 3 bases from V and 4 from J, leaving 9 bases between them. Per germline, CDR1 KGHSH and CDR2 LQKENI. The CDR3 runs 14 residues. The CDR3 loop reads CASSPGYGTGELFF. In nucleotides, the CDR3 is TGTGCCAGCTCACCGGGATATGGCACCGGGGAGCTGTTTTTT.

The V call is TRBV7-3, the J call TRBJ2-1, with TRBD1 as a possible D gene (8 bases). The germline gives CDR1 SGHTA, CDR2 FQGTGA. V was pared by 5 bases and J by 3 bases, with 14 bases between. This CDR3 region has 15 residues. The CDR3 spells CASSPQGGIYNEQFF. DNA of the CDR3: TGTGCCAGCAGCCCACAGGGGGGGATCTACAATGAGCAGTTCTTC.

The chain couples TRBV12-3 or TRBV12-4 to TRBJ2-1; D not certain. The CDR3 is 16 residues long. The V and J ends lost 2 bases and 5 bases respectively, with 16 bases between them. The CDR3 is CASSLSLVEDHNEQFF. CDR3 sequence (DNA): TGTGCCAGCAGTTTATCGCTTGTAGAGGACCACAATGAGCAGTTCTTC.

V and J are TRBV2 and TRBJ2-3, with D hard to call. V dropped 7 bases and J dropped 14 bases, with 19 bases sitting between them. Looked up from germline, CDR1 is SNHLY and CDR2 is FYNNEI. This CDR3 spans 12 amino acids. The DNA for the CDR3 is TGTGCCAGCATCCCGCAGAAGGGATACGCGTATTTT. Protein: CASIPQKGYAYF.

The chain carries TRBV7-2 and TRBJ2-7; D is perhaps TRBD2 (6 bases). Germline V CDR1 and CDR2: SGHTA, FQGNSA. V was pared by 11 bases and J by 0 bases, with 11 bases between. This CDR3 is built from 12 residues. The CDR3 coding sequence is TGTGCCTCCGGGGGAGCCTCCTACGAGCAGTACTTC. Its translation is CASGGASYEQYF.

The V call is TRBV7-8, the J call TRBJ2-3, with 10 bases aligning to TRBD1. The germline V gene has CDR1 SGHVS and CDR2 FQNEAQ. The CDR3 is 16 residues long. After removal of 5 bases from V and 6 bases from J, the junction contained 11 bases not matched to a gene. The CDR3 loop is CASSVRQGARGDTQYF. The CDR3, as DNA: TGTGCCAGCAGCGTGCGACAGGGGGCGCGGGGGGATACGCAGTATTTT.

This clonotype was recorded once. A much larger clone lies a single base off, so this may be a read error. J is TRBJ1-2 and V is TRBV6-2 or TRBV6-3; 7 positions match TRBD1. This CDR3 comprises 12 residues. Germline loops: CDR1 MNHEY, CDR2 SVGEGT. Unmatched junction bases numbered 4, after V lost 6 bases and J lost 6 bases. The CDR3 loop reads CASSPTGHGYTF. DNA for the CDR3: TGTGCCAGCAGCCCGACAGGGCATGGCTACACCTTC.

The chain recombines TRBV7-8 with TRBJ2-5, with D possibly being TRBD2 (5 bases). The V end lost 0 bases, the J end lost 3 bases, and 17 bases lay between the germline ends. The germline CDR1 and CDR2 sequences are SGHVS and FQNEAQ. CDR3 length: 17 amino acids. The chain's CDR3 is CASSLALAGNGKETQYF. CDR3 nucleotides: TGTGCCAGCAGCTTAGCGCTGGCCGGGAACGGAAAAGAGACCCAGTACTTC.

V is TRBV10-3 and J is TRBJ2-1; 10 nucleotides match TRBD2. The CDR3 is 15 amino acids. Per the germline V gene, CDR1 is ENHRY and CDR2 is SYGVKD. Germline trimming cut 7 bases from V and 8 bases from J; bases unmatched to any gene: 11. The CDR3 coding sequence is TGTGCCATCAAAGGGGCTAGCGGGAGTGGAGATGAGCAGTTCTTC. It specifies CAIKGASGSGDEQFF.

The chain employs TRBV7-3 and TRBJ2-7; D is possibly TRBD2 (6 bases). V was pared by 3 bases and J by 3 bases, with 15 bases between. CDR1 is SGHTA, CDR2 FQGTGA, per germline. This CDR3 has 15 amino acids. The DNA of the CDR3 is TGTGCCAGCAGCTTGGGTTCGACGGGGGACTACGAGCAGTACTTC. Amino acids: CASSLGSTGDYEQYF.

The chain employs TRBV7-3 and TRBJ1-1; 9 bases line up with TRBD1. Trimming took 5 bases from V and 11 from J; bases not matched to a gene: 6. Germline CDR1 reads SGHTA; CDR2 reads FQGTGA. The length of the CDR3 is 12 residues. CDR3 nucleotide sequence: TGTGCCAGCAGCCCAGGACAGGGGATCGCTTTCTTT. Translated: CASSPGQGIAFF.

The genes are TRBV5-1 and TRBJ2-5; unclear D gene. V was trimmed by 5 bases and J by 4 bases, leaving 9 bases between them. Germline V gives CDR1 SGHRS, CDR2 YFSETQ. This CDR3 has 12 amino acids. The CDR3, as DNA: TGCGCCAGCAGTACACCCGGAGAGACCCAGTACTTC. This encodes CASSTPGETQYF.

The sample holds a few counts of this clonotype. V gene TRBV6-6 combines with J gene TRBJ2-5; D not resolved. V was shortened by 3 bases and J by 0 bases, with 8 bases between the two germline ends. The CDR3 runs 14 residues. CDR1 and CDR2 from the germline V gene are MNHNY and SVGAGI (reference sequence). As DNA, the CDR3 is TGTGCCAGCAGTTATATGAGACACCAAGAGACCCAGTACTTC. Its translation: CASSYMRHQETQYF.

The chain couples TRBV20-1 to TRBJ2-5, with 7 bases matching TRBD1. Unmatched junction bases numbered 9, after V lost 5 bases and J lost 3 bases. The CDR3 loop spans 14 amino acids. Germline V CDR1 and CDR2: DFQATT, SNEGSKA (reference sequence). CDR3 sequence reads: CSALQGLVEETQYF. Here the CDR3 DNA reads TGCAGTGCTTTACAGGGGTTAGTGGAAGAGACCCAGTACTTC.

This clonotype was seen a few times. V usage is TRBV6-2 or TRBV6-3 and J usage is TRBJ1-5; no reliable D call. Germline CDR1 and CDR2: MNHEY and SVGEGT. Trimming pared 6 bases from V and 7 bases from J, leaving 10 bases between. This CDR3 comprises 12 residues. CDR3 region: CASSNPGQPQHF. The CDR3 DNA is TGTGCCAGCAGCAACCCGGGCCAGCCCCAGCATTTT.

This clonotype was picked up a small number of times. The chain has TRBV7-6 and TRBJ1-5; D not certain. The CDR3 extends over 15 amino acids. V lost 5 bases to trimming and J lost 6 bases, with 17 bases between them. Germline V gene sequence: CDR1 SGHVS, CDR2 FNYEAQ. The CDR3 DNA reads as TGTGCCAGCAGCCCCCAGGAGGGCTTGGGTCAGCCCCAGCATTTT. This sequence encodes CASSPQEGLGQPQHF. The complete variable domain, with remaining parts taken from reference TRBV7-6 and TRBJ1-5, reads GAGVSQSPRYKVTKRGQDVALRCDPISGHVSLYWYRQALGQGPEFLTYFNYEAQQDKSGLPNDRFSAERPEGSISTLTIQRTEQRDSAMYRCASSPQEGLGQPQHFGDGTRLSIL.

This clonotype was observed a handful of times. The chain uses TRBV20-1 and TRBJ2-1, with 10 positions matching TRBD2. Trimming removed 5 bases from V and 4 bases from J; junction bases left unmatched: 5. The germline V gene has CDR1 DFQATT and CDR2 SNEGSKA (reference sequence). The CDR3 runs 14 residues. The CDR3 DNA reads as TGCAGTGCTCCTCGGACTAGCGGATACAATGAGCAGTTCTTC. Its translation: CSAPRTSGYNEQFF.

The V and J genes are TRBV11-2 and TRBJ2-5; D unresolved. The germline CDR1 and CDR2 sequences are SGHAT and FQNNGV. Trimming left V 0 bases short and J 4 bases short, with 6 bases between. The CDR3 has 13 residues. As DNA, the CDR3 is TGTGCCAGCAGCTTAGAGTGGCGAGAGACCCAGTACTTC. Translating it yields CASSLEWRETQYF.